A selection of T cell receptor beta chains follows, all from one sample in a study of esophageal squamous cell carcinoma under preoperative chemotherapy. TCRdb called the PCR reads again in MiXCR, with one record for every CDR3 protein. The sample shows about 9,300 distinct CDR3 sequences, around 48% of them seen only once. Sample collection was performed from a patient given preoperative chemotherapy. The receptors stem from a human donor with esophageal squamous cell carcinoma. The donor label of this sample is uncertain. Both conserved end residues are part of each CDR3. Each record gives: V gene, J gene, clone size, D gene, CDR3 DNA, CDR3 protein. A D gene is named only where the DNA matches it firmly. Clone size, where shown, is once, few, many, or a class for clones that have expanded.

TRBV6-1	TRBJ2-7	once	.	TGTGCCAGCAGGGAAGGGGGGGGGGAGGGGGCAGATACGCAGTACTTC	CASREGGGEGADTQYF
TRBV29-1	TRBJ2-5	many	TRBD1	TGCAGCCCCGCGGGACAGGGAGGAACCCAGTACTTC	CSPAGQGGTQYF
TRBV11-3	TRBJ2-1	many	TRBD2	TGTGCCAGCAGCTTAACTAGCGGGAGATCCTACGAGCAGTTCTTC	CASSLTSGRSYEQFF
TRBV7-2	TRBJ2-1	medium-sized	TRBD2	TGTGCCAGCAGCTTCGTAGCGGGAGAGTGGTACGAGCAGTTCTTC	CASSFVAGEWYEQFF
TRBV6-1	TRBJ2-5	medium-sized	TRBD1	TGTGCCAGCAGGAAGGGACAGGGCTACCAAGAGACCCAGTACTTC	CASRKGQGYQETQYF
TRBV6-1	TRBJ2-7	few	.	TGTGCCAGCAGGACAGGGAGGGGATCCTACGAGCAGTACTTC	CASRTGRGSYEQYF
TRBV6-5	TRBJ2-1	.	.	TGTGCCAGCAGTTCTGGGACCGAAGATGAGCTGTTTTTC	CASSSGTEDELFF
TRBV6-1	TRBJ1-3	once	.	TGTGCCAGCAGCGTCGCCAGGTCTGGAAACACCATATATTTT	CASSVARSGNTIYF
TRBV6-1	TRBJ2-5	medium-sized	.	TGTGCCAGCAGTGAAAGGGATGAGCAGTACTTC	CASSERDEQYF
TRBV30	TRBJ1-1	.	.	TGTGCCTGGATTCGGGCCACTGAAGCTTTCTTT	CAWIRATEAFF
TRBV6-1	TRBJ1-6	.	.	TGTGCCAGCAGTCCCCAACTGGGGGGGACCTCCTATAATTCACCCCTCCACTTT	CASSPQLGGTSYNSPLHF
TRBV3-1	TRBJ2-7	many	TRBD2	TGTGCCAGCAGCCATCTCCTTAGTAGCGGGAGGGCCCCGGAAACCGAGCAGTACTTC	CASSHLLSSGRAPETEQYF
TRBV6-5	TRBJ2-3	.	TRBD1	TGTGCGAGCAGTTTAGCGGGGACAGGGGTAGCGGGCCACGGGACGCAGTATTTC	CASSLAGTGVAGHGTQYF
TRBV7-2	TRBJ2-1	.	TRBD1	TGTGCCAGCAGCTTCGGGACAGGGGGCCGCGAGCAGTTCTTC	CASSFGTGGREQFF
TRBV7-8	TRBJ2-3	medium-sized	.	TGTGCCAGCAGCTTGGCTGCTAAGGATACGCAGTATTTT	CASSLAAKDTQYF
TRBV12-3/TRBV12-4	TRBJ2-1	once	TRBD2	TGTGCCAGCAGACTAGCGGGAGTGAGTGATGAGCAGTTCTTC	CASRLAGVSDEQFF
TRBV7-2	TRBJ2-1	.	TRBD1	TGTGCCAGCAGCAGACAGGGATTAGGGTACAATGAGCAGTTCTTC	CASSRQGLGYNEQFF
TRBV6-1	TRBJ2-3	.	.	TGTGCCAGCAGGGGAGCAGGGGGGGGTGGCGGAGAGACGCAGTATTTC	CASRGAGGGGGETQYF
TRBV6-1	TRBJ2-7	medium-sized	TRBD2	TGTGCCAGCAGTCCTGGTGGGGGGGGAGTGCACGAGCAGTACTTC	CASSPGGGGVHEQYF
TRBV27	TRBJ2-7	.	TRBD2	TGTGCCAGCAGTCCGTCAGGGACTAGCGGGAGTCACTACGAGCAGTACTTC	CASSPSGTSGSHYEQYF
TRBV7-2	TRBJ2-1	medium-sized	TRBD2	TGTGCCAGCAGCTTAGATGGACCTTGGCGGGAGACCCAGTTCTTC	CASSLDGPWRETQFF
TRBV19	TRBJ2-7	.	.	TGTGCCAGTAGTATTGGCAGCTCCTACGAGCAGTACTTC	CASSIGSSYEQYF
TRBV15	TRBJ2-7	.	TRBD2	TGTGCCACCAGCAGAGATAGGGGCGGGAGAGGCGAGCAGTACTTC	CATSRDRGGRGEQYF
TRBV4-1	TRBJ2-1	.	.	TGCGCCAGCAGCCTTCTGGGGGCTAGCGGCTTTTGGAATGAGCAGTTCTTC	CASSLLGASGFWNEQFF
TRBV6-1	TRBJ2-3	.	.	TGTGCCAGCGGGGCTGACGAGGAGACCCAGTATTTC	CASGADEETQYF
TRBV14	TRBJ2-1	.	.	TGTGCCAGCAGCCAAGATCGTTGGCTACGACACAATGAGCAGTTCTTC	CASSQDRWLRHNEQFF
TRBV6-1	TRBJ2-1	.	.	TGTGCCAGCAGTGCTAATCGATGGGATGAGCAGTTCTTC	CASSANRWDEQFF
TRBV25-1	TRBJ2-7	.	.	TGTGCCACGGGGCGCGGGGGCAGGGAGTCAGAGACGCAGTACTTC	CATGRGGRESETQYF
TRBV27	TRBJ2-7	many	.	TGTGCCAGCAGTTCCACTGGCTTAGGGGTAGGATACGAGCAGTACTTC	CASSSTGLGVGYEQYF
TRBV10-1	TRBJ2-7	.	.	TGCGCCAGCAGTGAGTCGTTAGGGTACGAGCAGTACTTC	CASSESLGYEQYF
TRBV6-1	TRBJ2-3	.	.	TGTGCCGGCAGTGGGGGGCGTGGCCAAGAGACGCAGTTTTTT	CAGSGGRGQETQFF
TRBV11-3	TRBJ2-1	medium-sized	.	TGTGCCAGCAGCTTAGGGCCTTACGAGCAGTTCTTC	CASSLGPYEQFF